Below are 24 T cell receptor beta chains sequenced from a single sample in a study of blood T cell repertoires in COVID-19. Clones were read by immunoSEQ multiplex PCR, and TCRdb kept only the in-frame ones, dropping some. The sample shows a few hundred thousand clones, approximately 90% of them seen only once. Sequenced sample: PBMCs or T cells enriched from blood (not recorded which). The receptors originated from a man aged 18 to 29 who had recovered from COVID-19.

A few counts support this clone. The rearrangement joins TRBV6-5 to TRBJ1-6; 8 positions agree with TRBD1. The ends lost 2 bases at V and 9 bases at J; junction bases unmatched: 6. The germline CDR1 and CDR2 sequences are MNHEY and SVGAGI. This CDR3 is built from 15 residues. Written as DNA, the CDR3 is TGTGCCAGCAGTTACGATGACAGGGGAAGTTCACCCCTCCACTTT. Translation gives CASSYDDRGSSPLHF.

The V call is TRBV5-1, the J call TRBJ2-7; a weak D match, TRBD1 (6 bases). CDR1 and CDR2 (germline): SGHRS, YFSETQ. Trimming took off 0 bases at V and 5 bases at J, with 12 bases between the two ends. The CDR3 length is 14 residues. Here the CDR3 reads CASSLGRGGDEQYF. In DNA, the CDR3 is TGCGCCAGCAGCTTGGGCAGGGGTGGCGACGAGCAGTACTTC.

This clone was seen once. This rearrangement joins TRBV29-1 to TRBJ2-7; a possible D gene is TRBD1 (7 bases). Germline-derived CDR1 and CDR2 are SQVTM and ANQGSEA. The ends were cut back, 4 bases at V and 5 bases at J, with 12 bases in the middle. This CDR3 is built from 12 residues. CDR3 amino acids: CSVAGGGDEQYF. DNA for the CDR3: TGCAGCGTTGCTGGAGGGGGCGACGAGCAGTACTTC.

The chain recombines TRBV5-8 with TRBJ2-5; TRBD2 matches at 8 bases. The length of the CDR3 is 16 residues. Germline V CDR1 and CDR2: SGHTS, YDEGEE. V shed 4 bases, J shed 3 bases, and the junction held 11 bases outside the gene matches. Here the CDR3 DNA reads TGTGCCAGCAGCACCGGGAGGGGTATACCTAAAGAGACCCAGTACTTC. Translated, it gives CASSTGRGIPKETQYF.

This clone has just one count. The V gene is TRBV28, the J gene TRBJ1-6; TRBD1 might be the D (6 bases). In germline, CDR1 is MDHEN, CDR2 SYDVKM. The CDR3 sequence is 16 residues long. The ends were cut back, 3 bases at V and 4 bases at J, with 13 bases in the middle. CDR3 DNA: TGTGCCAGCAGTTTTGACGGACAGCCGTATAATTCACCCCTCCACTTT. Protein product: CASSFDGQPYNSPLHF.

The chain combines TRBV4-2 with TRBJ2-7; 7 nucleotides agree with TRBD1. CDR3 length: 15 amino acids. V dropped 0 bases and J dropped 3; count of bases not matched to a gene: 5. The germline V gene encodes CDR1 LGHNA and CDR2 YNFKEQ. The CDR3 loop reads CASSQDSGTVYEQYF. CDR3 in DNA: TGTGCCAGCAGCCAAGATTCCGGGACAGTCTACGAGCAGTACTTC.

Here the CDR3 DNA reads TGTGCCAGTAGTATAGTCGGGACTAGCGGCTACAATGAGCAGTTCTTC. It codes for CASSIVGTSGYNEQFF. This chain uses TRBV19 with TRBJ2-1; 11 bases align to TRBD2. Per germline, CDR1 LNHDA and CDR2 SQIVND (reference sequence). The ends lost 1 base at V and 3 bases at J; junction bases unmatched: 2. The CDR3 loop spans 16 amino acids.

CDR3: CASSSFGGENEQFF. DNA for the CDR3: TGTGCCAGCAGTTCCTTTGGAGGGGAGAATGAGCAGTTCTTC. This chain joins TRBV28 and TRBJ2-1, with a possible D match to TRBD2 (6 bases). Trimming took off 4 bases at V and 7 bases at J, with 14 bases between the two ends. This CDR3 spans 14 amino acids. Per the germline V gene, CDR1 is MDHEN and CDR2 is SYDVKM.

The chain couples TRBV10-3 to TRBJ1-6; D gene ambiguous. CDR1 and CDR2 (germline): ENHRY, SYGVKD. Deletions cut 4 bases from V and 10 bases from J, with 11 bases between. The CDR3 totals 13 residues. This CDR3 reads CAISGAGPSPLHF. CDR3 sequence (DNA): TGTGCCATCAGTGGGGCAGGTCCCTCACCCCTCCACTTT.

The gene calls are TRBV12-3 or TRBV12-4 and TRBJ1-2; perhaps TRBD1 as D (6 bases). The V end lost 10 bases, the J end lost 7 bases, and 13 bases lay between the germline ends. The length of the CDR3 is 11 residues. The CDR3 reads CATTRQVGYTF. The CDR3 bases are TGTGCCACCACAAGACAGGTTGGCTACACCTTC.

The count of this clone is one. This sequence joins TRBV19 and TRBJ1-2; TRBD1 is a possible D gene (6 bases). There are 17 residues in the CDR3. With 6 bases removed from V and 4 bases from J, the gap between germline ends came to 24 bases. CDR1 and CDR2 (germline): LNHDA, SQIVND (reference sequence). The CDR3 DNA sequence: TGTGCCAGTAGCCCCGAGAGCCGGGGGGCCAGAGGCTATGGCTACACCTTC. Residues: CASSPESRGARGYGYTF.

This rearrangement joins TRBV14 to TRBJ1-4; D possibly corresponds to TRBD1 (5 bases). The length of the CDR3 is 15 residues. V was trimmed by 4 bases and J by 0 bases, leaving 9 bases between them. Germline-derived CDR1 and CDR2 are SGHDN and FVKESK. The CDR3 loop reads CASSLLTATNEKLFF. The CDR3 nucleotides read TGTGCCAGCAGCCTACTGACAGCAACTAATGAAAAACTGTTTTTT.

This sequence joins TRBV4-1 and TRBJ1-1; no clear D gene. The germline V gene has CDR1 MGHRA and CDR2 YSYEKL. This CDR3 has 15 residues. Trimming shortened V by 1 base and J by 2 bases, and 11 bases separated the two germline ends. The CDR3 is CASSQGLNTNTEAFF. The CDR3 nucleotides are TGCGCCAGCAGCCAAGGACTCAATACAAACACTGAAGCTTTCTTT.

J is TRBJ1-6 and V is TRBV12-3 or TRBV12-4; D not resolved. The CDR3 covers 13 residues. V was cut by 6 bases and J by 5 bases, with 8 bases left in between. CDR3: CASRGSNNSPLHF. In DNA, the CDR3 is TGTGCCAGCAGGGGCAGTAATAATTCACCCCTCCACTTT.

This chain connects TRBV28 to TRBJ2-3; TRBD2 matches 8 bases. Germline V lookup: CDR1 MDHEN, CDR2 SYDVKM. This CDR3 has 17 residues. Trimming removed 4 bases from V and 4 bases from J; junction bases left unmatched: 13. The DNA of the CDR3 is TGTGCCAGCAGTTCCCCGTTAAGCGGGAGAAGGGCAGATACGCAGTATTTT. Amino acids: CASSSPLSGRRADTQYF.

This rearrangement joins TRBV11-2 to TRBJ2-3; 8 bases agree with TRBD2. Germline trimming cut 5 bases from V and 1 base from J; bases unmatched to any gene: 2. The germline CDR1 and CDR2 sequences are SGHAT and FQNNGV. The CDR3 spans 14 residues. The CDR3 bases are TGTGCCAGCAGCCCGACTAGCGGCACAGATACGCAGTATTTT. It translates to CASSPTSGTDTQYF.

The chain couples TRBV20-1 to TRBJ1-4; 7 bases align to TRBD1. Looked up from germline, CDR1 is DFQATT and CDR2 is SNEGSKA (reference sequence). The CDR3 is made up of 14 amino acids. The V segment lost 3 bases and the J segment 7 bases; nucleotides outside the gene matches: 8. CDR3 in amino acids: CSASFRGRGEKLFF. In nucleotides, the CDR3 is TGCAGTGCTAGTTTTAGGGGGCGCGGTGAAAAACTGTTTTTT.

The chain has TRBV11-2 and TRBJ1-3; D is ambiguous. CDR3 size: 14 residues. V shed 9 bases and J shed 0 bases, with 12 bases lying between them. Germline V gives CDR1 SGHAT, CDR2 FQNNGV. CDR3 loop: CASKFSGSGNTIYF. The CDR3 bases are TGTGCCAGTAAATTTTCGGGCTCTGGAAACACCATATATTTT. The variable domain in full, with the rest retrieved from reference TRBV11-2 and TRBJ1-3, is EAGVAQSPRYKIIEKRQSVAFWCNPISGHATLYWYQQILGQGPKLLIQFQNNGVVDDSQLPKDRFSAERLKGVDSTLKIQPAKLEDSAVYLCASKFSGSGNTIYFGEGSWLTVV.

The genes are TRBV18 and TRBJ2-3; 9 bases map to TRBD2. V shed 6 bases, J shed 2 bases, and the junction held 6 bases outside the gene matches. Germline CDR1 and CDR2: KGHSH and LQKENI. The CDR3 is 15 amino acids. CDR3 DNA: TGTGCCAGCTCCGTGGTAGCGGGAGACACAGATACGCAGTATTTT. It translates to CASSVVAGDTDTQYF.

The CDR3 DNA sequence: TGCAGCGCCAGACAGGCGAACACTGAAGCTTTCTTT. Translating it yields CSARQANTEAFF. The chain has TRBV29-1 and TRBJ1-1, with TRBD1 as a possible D gene (6 bases). The CDR3 totals 12 residues. V lost 7 bases and J 1 base, leaving 10 bases between the germline ends. In germline, CDR1 is SQVTM, CDR2 ANQGSEA.

This rearrangement joins TRBV12-3 or TRBV12-4 to TRBJ1-2, with D hard to call. This CDR3 is 13 amino acids long. V was shortened by 8 bases and J by 2 bases, with 12 bases between the two germline ends. As DNA, the CDR3 is TGTGCCAGCTCCCCTGCCGGGAACTATGGCTACACCTTC. Its translation: CASSPAGNYGYTF.

The CDR3 DNA is TGTGCCAGCAGCCCCCAACGTTACGGGATTCCCTCTGGAAACACCATATATTTT. As protein: CASSPQRYGIPSGNTIYF. The chain combines TRBV7-9 with TRBJ1-3; unclear D gene. Germline CDR1 reads SEHNR; CDR2 reads FQNEAQ (reference sequence). The CDR3 is made up of 18 amino acids. Trimming cost V 5 bases and J 0 bases, with 20 bases left between them.

V gene TRBV11-1 combines with J gene TRBJ2-2, with D unresolved. V was shortened by 5 bases and J by 6 bases, with 16 bases between the two germline ends. In germline, CDR1 is SGHAT, CDR2 FQDESV (reference sequence). The CDR3 is 15 residues long. Written as DNA, the CDR3 is TGTGCCAGCAGCCTTATGCCGGTCATGGCCGGGGAGCTGTTTTTT. Its translation: CASSLMPVMAGELFF.

The chain joins TRBV5-4 to TRBJ2-7, with D maybe TRBD1 (5 bases). The CDR3 consists of 16 residues. Germline CDR1 SGHNT, CDR2 YYREEE (reference sequence). V lost 0 bases, J lost 2 bases, and 15 bases lay in between. The CDR3 coding sequence is TGTGCCAGCAGCTTGGGAAGTCAGGCAGGGACCTACGAGCAGTACTTC. Its protein product is CASSLGSQAGTYEQYF.